This entry concerns a single T cell receptor (beta chain). This sample stems from a study of blood T cells in healthy people across ages. V was trimmed by 3 bases and J by 7 bases, leaving 18 bases between them. Germline CDR1 MNHEY, CDR2 SVGAGI. This CDR3 is 15 amino acids long. Isolating PBMCs gave at least 6 million of these cells per sample. With a J-beta primer mix and a sample-barcoded 5' primer, a second PCR ran about 6 to 11 cycles. Each cDNA molecule received a tag from a template-switch adaptor that had 12 random nucleotides. TCRdb passed the 5' RACE reads through MiXCR, listing each CDR3 protein once. The data show 1,500,000 or so distinct CDR3 sequences, approximately 59% seen once.

This TCR came from a man in his late teens or twenties in good health. The sample taken for sequencing was blood. This sequence joins TRBV6-5 and TRBJ1-1; a weak D match, TRBD1 (5 bases). Here the CDR3 reads CASSYSGTGRIEAFF. The CDR3 DNA reads as TGTGCCAGCAGTTATTCGGGGACGGGTCGGATTGAAGCTTTCTTT.